This note documents a single T cell receptor beta chain sequence. Its antigen is unknown. CD4+ T cells from unexposed donors were obtained before the COVID-19 pandemic (2011-2018). CD4+ T cells were isolated from the cells after nine to eleven days of culture. As cell numbers allowed, unexposed-donor CD4+ T cells faced SARS-CoV-2 S/N and four cold-coronavirus spikes. Fresh IL-2 medium replaced half the medium on days 3 and 7. This entry is derived from a study of CD4 T cells in relation to SARS-CoV-2 and coronaviruses. This CDR3 comprises 13 residues. V lost 5 bases and J 5 bases, leaving 12 bases between the germline ends. Per germline, CDR1 SEHNR and CDR2 FQNEAQ (reference sequence). Produced via immunoSEQ multiplex PCR; TCRdb's table is partial and in-frame only. The sample contains approximately 20,000 clones, 68% of which appear only once.

V is TRBV7-9 and J is TRBJ2-5; D tentatively fits TRBD1 or TRBD2 (5 bases each). This receptor was identified in a human donor in good health. The sample comprised CD4+ T cells from PBMCs, cultured in vitro. CDR3 residues: CASSQWGGETQYF. The CDR3 DNA reads as TGTGCCAGCAGCCAATGGGGCGGGGAGACCCAGTACTTC.